This is a list of T cell receptor beta chains from one sample in a study of T cell responses to AZD1222 COVID-19 vaccine. This table comes from immunoSEQ multiplex PCR, and its TCRdb copy is limited to in-frame clones, with some not included. In the table there are approximately 79,000 clones, 83% of which are singletons. The sequencing here drew on peripheral blood, taken 28 days after the second AZD1222 dose. These receptor sequences come from an adult who received the AZD1222 COVID-19 vaccine. The CDR3 runs from the conserved cysteine through the conserved F or W. D genes are given only for firm matches.

cdr3_length: 15; v_call: TRBV6-5; d_call: .; cdr3_aa: CASRAQYGSGNTIYF
cdr3_length: 14; v_call: TRBV28; d_call: TRBD1; cdr3_aa: CATGQGAISYEQYF
cdr3_length: 16; v_call: TRBV5-1; d_call: .; cdr3_aa: CASSPLVEGSYNEQFF
cdr3_length: 16; v_call: TRBV4-2; d_call: .; cdr3_aa: CASSQEIREWETEAFF
cdr3_length: 13; v_call: TRBV6-5; d_call: .; cdr3_aa: CASKEGEQYGYTF
cdr3_length: 16; v_call: TRBV5-6; d_call: TRBD1; cdr3_aa: CASSEWDRIFYNEQFF
cdr3_length: 17; v_call: TRBV19; d_call: .; cdr3_aa: CASSRVYGFGGNQPQHF
cdr3_length: 16; v_call: TRBV5-4; d_call: TRBD1; cdr3_aa: CASSPRQGARTDTQYF
cdr3_length: 13; v_call: TRBV24-1; d_call: .; cdr3_aa: CATSALGGTEAFF
cdr3_length: 16; v_call: TRBV5-1; d_call: TRBD1; cdr3_aa: CASSLGPGTGDSPLHF
cdr3_length: 14; v_call: TRBV30; d_call: TRBD1; cdr3_aa: CAWSVGTGSYEQYF
cdr3_length: 15; v_call: TRBV7-2; d_call: .; cdr3_aa: CASSPGDGAGETQYF
cdr3_length: 14; v_call: TRBV27; d_call: .; cdr3_aa: CATGELEGLGRLFF
cdr3_length: 14; v_call: TRBV7-8; d_call: .; cdr3_aa: CASSPRLESATQYF
cdr3_length: 15; v_call: TRBV28; d_call: TRBD1; cdr3_aa: CASSFETGGGQPQHF
cdr3_length: 14; v_call: TRBV6-5; d_call: TRBD1; cdr3_aa: CASSPGTGNTEAFF
cdr3_length: 15; v_call: TRBV30; d_call: .; cdr3_aa: CAWREKGLTNEKLFF
cdr3_length: 19; v_call: TRBV29-1; d_call: TRBD2; cdr3_aa: CSVGVAGGPGISGANVLTF
cdr3_length: 11; v_call: TRBV7-9; d_call: .; cdr3_aa: CASSGGNTIYF
cdr3_length: 13; v_call: TRBV4-3; d_call: .; cdr3_aa: CASSQDIETDYTF
cdr3_length: 15; v_call: TRBV5-5; d_call: TRBD1; cdr3_aa: CASRPGTGDNEKLFF
cdr3_length: 13; v_call: TRBV7-9; d_call: TRBD1; cdr3_aa: CASSSRQGEGYTF